Below, 12 T cell receptor beta chains from the same sample are listed, as sequenced in a study of T cell clones after liver transplantation. Using immunoSEQ multiplex PCR, the repertoire was profiled, and TCRdb retains in-frame clones only, with some absent. Among over 25,000 clones listed, around 94% were seen once. The sequences come from CD8+ T cells from blood, collected 12 months after liver transplant. Receptors originate from a human patient who received a liver transplant. Some T cells could come from the graft donor.

This chain links TRBV25-1 with TRBJ2-7; 7 nucleotides agree with TRBD2. J gave up 2 bases and V 7 bases, and 5 bases lay outside the gene matches. The germline V gene encodes CDR1 MGHDK and CDR2 SYGVNS. This CDR3 spans 13 amino acids. CDR3 sequence reads: CASKREGTYEQYF. As DNA, the CDR3 is TGTGCCAGCAAGAGGGAGGGGACCTACGAGCAGTACTTC.

The chain joins TRBV27 to TRBJ2-7, with 8 bases aligning to TRBD2. This CDR3 region has 13 residues. V dropped 2 bases and J dropped 6; count of bases not matched to a gene: 3. Germline V gene data show CDR1 as MNHEY and CDR2 as SMNVEV (reference sequence). For the CDR3, the DNA is TGTGCCAGCAGTTTAACGGGAGGGCTCGAGCAGTACTTC. Translated: CASSLTGGLEQYF.

This chain uses TRBV13 with TRBJ2-7; D perhaps matches TRBD1 (6 bases). CDR1 is PRHDT, CDR2 FYEKMQ, per germline (reference sequence). CDR3 length: 12 amino acids. V gave up 5 bases and J gave up 12 bases, with 17 bases separating them. This CDR3 reads CASSSRQEPPYF. DNA of the CDR3: TGTGCCAGCAGCAGCAGACAGGAGCCCCCGTACTTC. Variable domain in full (rest from reference TRBV13 and TRBJ2-7): AAGVIQSPRHLIKEKRETATLKCYPIPRHDTVYWYQQGPGQDPQFLISFYEKMQSDKGSIPDRFSAQQFSDYHSELNMSSLELGDSALYFCASSSRQEPPYFGPGTRLTVT.

CDR3 in DNA: TGTGCCACCAGCCAGAACAATGAGCAGTTCTTC. It specifies CATSQNNEQFF. The chain carries TRBV15 and TRBJ2-1; D gene uncertain. V was shortened by 5 bases and J by 5 bases, with 4 bases between the two germline ends. There are 11 residues in the CDR3. The germline V gene has CDR1 LNHNV and CDR2 YYDKDF (reference sequence).

This sequence joins TRBV27 and TRBJ2-1; 7 bases are a match to TRBD2. Germline CDR1 is MNHEY and CDR2 is SMNVEV (reference sequence). The CDR3 loop spans 18 amino acids. V shed 3 bases and J 0 bases; nucleotides not matched to a gene: 11. The CDR3 DNA is TGTGCCAGCAGTTTTGGGGCTAGCGGAGACATCTCCTACAATGAGCAGTTCTTC. This codes for CASSFGASGDISYNEQFF.

The chain is built from TRBV6-4 and TRBJ1-1; D not resolved. V gave up 2 bases and J gave up 0 bases, with 4 bases separating them. The CDR3 totals 13 residues. Germline V gene sequence: CDR1 MRHNA, CDR2 SNTAGT. CDR3 region: CASSDTLNTEAFF. CDR3 coding DNA: TGTGCCAGCAGTGACACCCTGAACACTGAAGCTTTCTTT.

This chain links TRBV4-1 with TRBJ2-3; 10 nucleotides agree with TRBD2. CDR1 is MGHRA and CDR2 is YSYEKL in the germline V gene. This CDR3 is built from 16 residues. The V and J ends lost 0 bases and 1 base, in that order; junction bases with no gene match: 1. Here the CDR3 DNA reads TGCGCCAGCAGCCAAGAAGGGACTAGCGGCACAGATACGCAGTATTTT. It encodes CASSQEGTSGTDTQYF.

The chain combines TRBV5-1 with TRBJ2-5; 13 bases line up with TRBD2. This CDR3 is built from 19 residues. The trim removed 3 bases at V and 1 base at J, leaving 12 bases unmatched. Germline V gene data show CDR1 as SGHRS and CDR2 as YFSETQ. The CDR3 DNA reads as TGCGCCAGCAGCTCCGTACCCGGGACTAGCGGGACGGGCCAAGAGACCCAGTACTTC. Translating gives CASSSVPGTSGTGQETQYF.

The V gene is TRBV5-6, the J gene TRBJ1-2; 7 bases fit TRBD1. CDR3 size: 13 residues. With V trimmed by 5 bases and J by 3 bases, 4 bases remained unmatched. The germline V gene encodes CDR1 SGHDT and CDR2 YYEEEE. The CDR3 DNA reads as TGTGCCAGCAGTTGGGACAGACACTATGGCTACACCTTC. Protein: CASSWDRHYGYTF.

This clone has only a few counts. J is TRBJ1-5 and V is TRBV6-5; D might be TRBD1 (5 bases). V was clipped by 9 bases and J by 0 bases, with 12 bases between them. This CDR3 has 14 residues. CDR1 and CDR2 from the germline V gene are MNHEY and SVGAGI. CDR3 loop: CASRQYDSNQPQHF. DNA of the CDR3: TGTGCCAGTAGACAGTATGATAGCAATCAGCCCCAGCATTTT.

CDR3 nucleotide sequence: TGTGCCAGCAGTTTGGGTATGAACACTGAAGCTTTCTTT. Protein sequence: CASSLGMNTEAFF. The genes are TRBV27 and TRBJ1-1; D gene unclear. The V gene's germline CDR1 is MNHEY and CDR2 SMNVEV (reference sequence). The CDR3 runs 13 residues. The ends were cut back, 3 bases at V and 0 bases at J, with 5 bases in the middle.

The rearrangement links TRBV19 to TRBJ1-1; D is unclear. This CDR3 contains 16 residues. CDR1 is LNHDA and CDR2 is SQIVND in the germline V gene (reference sequence). Trimming cost V 0 bases and J 0 bases, with 11 bases left between them. Written as DNA, the CDR3 is TGTGCCAGTAGTATAGATCTCGAGACACTGAACACTGAAGCTTTCTTT. It codes for CASSIDLETLNTEAFF.